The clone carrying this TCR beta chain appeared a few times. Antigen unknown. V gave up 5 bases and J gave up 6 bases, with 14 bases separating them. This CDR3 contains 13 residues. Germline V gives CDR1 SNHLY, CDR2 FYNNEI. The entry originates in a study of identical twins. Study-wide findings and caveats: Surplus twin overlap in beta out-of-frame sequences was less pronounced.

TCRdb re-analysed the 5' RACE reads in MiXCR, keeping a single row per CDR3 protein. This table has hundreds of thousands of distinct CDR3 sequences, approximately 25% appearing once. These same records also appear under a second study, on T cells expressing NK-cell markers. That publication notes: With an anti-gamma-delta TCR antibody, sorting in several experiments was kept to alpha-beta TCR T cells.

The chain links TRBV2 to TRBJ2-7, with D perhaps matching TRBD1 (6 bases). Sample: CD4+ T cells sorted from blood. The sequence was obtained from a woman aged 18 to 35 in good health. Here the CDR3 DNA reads TGTGCCAGCAGTACTCGGGACAATTCCGAGCAGTACTTC. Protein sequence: CASSTRDNSEQYF.